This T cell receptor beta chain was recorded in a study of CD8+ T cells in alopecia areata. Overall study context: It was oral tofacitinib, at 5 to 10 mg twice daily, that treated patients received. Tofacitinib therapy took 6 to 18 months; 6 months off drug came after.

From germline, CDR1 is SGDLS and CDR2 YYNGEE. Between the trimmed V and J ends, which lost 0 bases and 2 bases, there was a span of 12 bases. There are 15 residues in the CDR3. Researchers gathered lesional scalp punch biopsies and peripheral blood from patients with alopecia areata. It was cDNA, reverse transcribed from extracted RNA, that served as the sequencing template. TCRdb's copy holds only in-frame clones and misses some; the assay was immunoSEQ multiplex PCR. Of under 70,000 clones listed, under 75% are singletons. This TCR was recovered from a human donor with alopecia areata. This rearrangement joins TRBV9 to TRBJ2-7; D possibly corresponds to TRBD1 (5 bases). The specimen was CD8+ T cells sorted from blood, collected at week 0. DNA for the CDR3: TGTGCCAGCAGCGTAGGCACAGGCATGACCTACGAGCAGTACTTC. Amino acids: CASSVGTGMTYEQYF.